Below are 9 T cell receptor beta chains sequenced from a single sample in a study of blood T cell repertoires in COVID-19. Sequencing used immunoSEQ multiplex PCR; TCRdb keeps in-frame clones, though not all of them. The table has more than 400,000 clones, around 85% seen once. The sample consisted of peripheral blood. The receptors originated from a human donor in a cohort sampled during active COVID-19.

The chain links TRBV6-4 to TRBJ1-1; TRBD1 aligns across 9 bases. The CDR3 covers 13 residues. The trim removed 6 bases at V and 8 bases at J, leaving 7 bases unmatched. Germline assignment: CDR1 MRHNA and CDR2 SNTAGT. Here the CDR3 DNA reads TGTGCCAGCAGACCACAGGGGGCTTGGGAAGCTTTCTTT. The encoded protein is CASRPQGAWEAFF.

This sequence joins TRBV6-5 and TRBJ2-2, with D tentatively TRBD1 (5 bases). Between the trimmed V and J ends, which lost 5 bases and 7 bases, there was a span of 17 bases. The length of the CDR3 is 15 residues. Germline assignment: CDR1 MNHEY and CDR2 SVGAGI. CDR3 sequence (DNA): TGTGCCAGCAGTAACCAGGGAAATGGGGTCGGGGAGCTGTTTTTT. Its protein is CASSNQGNGVGELFF.

The chain recombines TRBV28 with TRBJ2-7; 9 bases line up with TRBD1. The CDR3 loop spans 13 amino acids. The ends lost 10 bases at V and 4 bases at J; junction bases unmatched: 8. Per germline, CDR1 MDHEN and CDR2 SYDVKM. The CDR3: CATIPGQGYEQYF. CDR3 DNA: TGTGCCACCATCCCAGGACAGGGGTACGAGCAGTACTTC.

The chain joins TRBV28 to TRBJ1-2; perhaps TRBD1 as D (5 bases). The CDR3 totals 13 residues. V was shortened by 3 bases and J by 6 bases, with 11 bases between the two germline ends. Germline assignment: CDR1 MDHEN and CDR2 SYDVKM. CDR3 loop: CASSLTAQNGYTF. The CDR3 DNA reads TGTGCCAGCAGTTTGACAGCCCAAAATGGCTACACCTTC.

This clone was picked up one time. This chain connects TRBV6-5 to TRBJ1-1; the match to TRBD1 covers 9 bases. Looked up from germline, CDR1 is MNHEY and CDR2 is SVGAGI. The CDR3 length is 14 residues. Trimming removed 6 bases from V and 6 bases from J; junction bases left unmatched: 8. CDR3 protein: CASRKQGARAEAFF. CDR3 coding DNA: TGTGCCAGCAGAAAACAGGGGGCGAGGGCTGAAGCTTTCTTT.

The genes are TRBV5-1 and TRBJ1-5; D gene unclear. Trimming stripped 0 bases from V and 3 bases from J, with 10 bases between. The germline V gene has CDR1 SGHRS and CDR2 YFSETQ. The CDR3 has 15 residues. The CDR3 region is CASSLAPQANQPQHF. The CDR3 bases are TGCGCCAGCAGCTTGGCCCCGCAGGCCAATCAGCCCCAGCATTTT.

The chain recombines TRBV27 with TRBJ1-1; no reliable D call. The V gene's germline CDR1 is MNHEY and CDR2 SMNVEV (reference sequence). CDR3 length: 15 residues. Trimming took 0 bases from V and 3 from J, leaving 11 bases between them. CDR3 protein: CASSLSPTGDTEAFF. CDR3 DNA sequence: TGTGCCAGCAGTTTATCGCCGACCGGGGACACTGAAGCTTTCTTT.

The chain combines TRBV9 with TRBJ2-1, with 10 bases aligning to TRBD2. Per the germline V gene, CDR1 is SGDLS and CDR2 is YYNGEE. The CDR3 covers 17 residues. After removal of 0 bases from V and 7 bases from J, the junction contained 10 bases not matched to a gene. In nucleotides, the CDR3 is TGTGCCAGCAGCGTAGATACTAGCGGGACTTTTGGGAATGAGCAGTTCTTC. It yields the protein CASSVDTSGTFGNEQFF. The full variable domain, in which reference TRBV9 and TRBJ2-1 provide the parts outside the CDR3, is DSGVTQTPKHLITATGQRVTLRCSPRSGDLSVYWYQQSLDQGLQFLIQYYNGEERAKGNILERFSAQQFPDLHSELNLSSLELGDSALYFCASSVDTSGTFGNEQFFGPGTRLTVL.

Comments on this clone: At the DNA level, this CDR3 is encoded by other sequences in the same sample as well. The J gene is TRBJ1-1, the V gene TRBV19, with D possibly matching TRBD1 (6 bases). The V gene's germline CDR1 is LNHDA and CDR2 SQIVND (reference sequence). The CDR3 runs 14 residues. The V gene lost 3 bases and the J gene lost 0 bases, with 8 bases spanning the gap. The CDR3 DNA follows: TGTGCCAGTAGTATTCAGGGGATGAACACTGAAGCTTTCTTT. Translated: CASSIQGMNTEAFF. Full variable domain (rest looked up from reference TRBV19 and TRBJ1-1): DGGITQSPKYLFRKEGQNVTLSCEQNLNHDAMYWYRQDPGQGLRLIYYSQIVNDFQKGDIAEGYSVSREKKESFPLTVTSAQKNPTAFYLCASSIQGMNTEAFFGQGTRLTVV.